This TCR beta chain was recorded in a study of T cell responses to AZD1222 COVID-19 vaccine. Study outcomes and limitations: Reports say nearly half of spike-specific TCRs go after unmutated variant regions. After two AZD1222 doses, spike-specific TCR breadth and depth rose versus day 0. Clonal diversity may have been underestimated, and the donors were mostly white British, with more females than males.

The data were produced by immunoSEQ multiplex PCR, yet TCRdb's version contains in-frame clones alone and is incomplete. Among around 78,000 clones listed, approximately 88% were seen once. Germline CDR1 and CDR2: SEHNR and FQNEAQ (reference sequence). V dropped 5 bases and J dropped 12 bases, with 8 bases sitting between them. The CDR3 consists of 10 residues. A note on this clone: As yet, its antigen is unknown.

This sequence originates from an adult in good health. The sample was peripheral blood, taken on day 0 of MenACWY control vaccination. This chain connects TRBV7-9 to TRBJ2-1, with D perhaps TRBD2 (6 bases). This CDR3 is CASSRGGQFF. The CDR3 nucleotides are TGTGCCAGCAGCCGGGGAGGGCAGTTCTTC.